This is a list of T cell receptor beta chains from one sample in a study of blood T cell repertoires in COVID-19. The data were produced by immunoSEQ multiplex PCR, yet TCRdb's version contains in-frame clones alone and is incomplete. Found here are around 300,000 clones, around 89% of them singletons; the top ten hold over 3.5%. Sequencing was done on a sample of PBMCs or T cells enriched from blood (not recorded which). The origin of the receptors is a woman between 18 and 29 years old with acute COVID-19. Both conserved end residues are trimmed from each CDR3.

v_gene	j_gene	CDR3aa
TRBV28	TRBJ2-1	ASNPQGTSYNEQF
TRBV11-3	TRBJ2-7	ASSTDRIDYEQY
TRBV18	TRBJ2-7	ASSPSLTRGLGHEQY
TRBV29-1	TRBJ2-7	SAIGLSESYEQY
TRBV19	TRBJ2-7	ASSRSGTPSYEQY
TRBV27	TRBJ2-5	ASSLLGTGGATQY
TRBV10-2	TRBJ2-3	ASSVLAPSTDTQY
TRBV6-2/TRBV6-3	TRBJ1-5	ASSMNAEWSNQPQH
TRBV7-3	TRBJ1-1	ASSLTEGSTEAF
TRBV7-8	TRBJ1-1	ASSLGRENTEAF
TRBV18	TRBJ1-1	ASSPSFGTGLNTEAF
TRBV25-1	TRBJ1-6	ASSSDRGNSPLH
TRBV18	TRBJ1-4	ASSPLLISSATNEKLF
TRBV19	TRBJ1-5	ASSINQALGQPQH
TRBV6-6	TRBJ1-5	ASSSLDRDRNQPQH
TRBV10-3	TRBJ2-2	AIRAQGCRELF